The 32 T cell receptor beta chains below all came from one sample that was sequenced in a study of memory CD4+ T cells and cytomegalovirus serostatus. The sort gate was single viable CD3+CD4+CD8-CD45RO+ cells for memory CD4+ T cells. TCRdb keeps only in-frame clones here, not all; method: immunoSEQ multiplex PCR. The sample carries tens of thousands of clones, 75% to 80% recorded once. Sequencing was done on a sample of memory CD4+ T cells from blood. The origin of the receptors is an adult in good health and CMV-seronegative.

V usage is TRBV6-1 and J usage is TRBJ2-7; D unresolved. This CDR3 has 14 residues. The germline V and J ends were trimmed by 6 bases and 4 bases, with 16 bases remaining between them. Germline V gene data show CDR1 as MNHNS and CDR2 as SASEGT. The CDR3 loop is CASSPTILPYEQYF. In DNA form, the CDR3 reads TGTGCCAGCAGCCCGACAATCTTACCTTACGAGCAGTACTTC.

V usage is TRBV4-2 and J usage is TRBJ2-5; 10 bases map to TRBD1. CDR1 and CDR2 from the germline V gene are LGHNA and YNFKEQ. J was trimmed by 5 bases and V by 1 base; bases with no gene match: 4. This CDR3 has 15 amino acids. Here the CDR3 DNA reads TGTGCCAGCAGCCAAGGACAGGGGGCGGTTGAGACCCAGTACTTC. It specifies CASSQGQGAVETQYF.

The chain combines TRBV5-5 with TRBJ1-4; TRBD1 is a possible D gene (6 bases). The germline V gene has CDR1 SGHKS and CDR2 YYEKEE (reference sequence). CDR3 size: 18 residues. V was pared by 4 bases and J by 0 bases, with 19 bases between. The CDR3 region is CASSRGPGTYATNEKLFF. Here the CDR3 DNA reads TGTGCCAGCAGCCGGGGGCCAGGTACATATGCAACTAATGAAAAACTGTTTTTT. The whole variable domain, filled in from reference TRBV5-5 and TRBJ1-4, reads DAGVTQSPTHLIKTRGQQVTLRCSPISGHKSVSWYQQVLGQGPQFIFQYYEKEERGRGNFPDRFSARQFPNYSSELNVNALLLGDSALYLCASSRGPGTYATNEKLFFGSGTQLSVL.

J is TRBJ2-3 and V is TRBV27; D not certain. This CDR3 has 16 residues. V lost 5 bases and J 4 bases, leaving 19 bases between the germline ends. CDR1 and CDR2 from the germline V gene are MNHEY and SMNVEV (reference sequence). CDR3 protein: CASSPPLGWGSDTQYF. DNA of the CDR3: TGTGCCAGCAGTCCCCCCCTCGGTTGGGGTTCAGATACGCAGTATTTT.

V and J are TRBV5-1 and TRBJ2-1; D is unclear. The CDR3 covers 16 residues. The germline CDR1 and CDR2 sequences are SGHRS and YFSETQ. V dropped 0 bases and J dropped 2 bases, with 12 bases sitting between them. CDR3 protein: CASSLALRTTYNEQFF. Written as DNA, the CDR3 is TGCGCCAGCAGCTTGGCCCTGAGGACCACCTACAATGAGCAGTTCTTC.

The genes are TRBV5-1 and TRBJ2-5; 14 nucleotides match TRBD2. The CDR3 length is 17 residues. With 0 bases clipped from V and 6 bases from J, the junction kept 7 bases outside the gene matches. The germline gives CDR1 SGHRS, CDR2 YFSETQ. For the CDR3, the DNA is TGCGCCAGCAGCTTGGAGGCCGGGACTAGCGGGAGAAAGACCCAGTACTTC. Protein: CASSLEAGTSGRKTQYF.

The chain couples TRBV4-2 to TRBJ2-7; 14 positions match TRBD2. The ends lost 1 base at V and 0 bases at J; junction bases unmatched: 5. This CDR3 has 18 amino acids. Germline V gene data show CDR1 as LGHNA and CDR2 as YNFKEQ. Written as DNA, the CDR3 is TGTGCCAGCAGCCAAGGACTAGCGGGGGGGGTGAGCTCCTACGAGCAGTACTTC. Protein sequence: CASSQGLAGGVSSYEQYF.

The CDR3 protein is CASSTGTDTQYF. CDR3 DNA: TGTGCCAGCAGCACAGGGACAGATACGCAGTATTTT. This chain links TRBV11-1 with TRBJ2-3; D might be TRBD1 (6 bases). The germline V gene encodes CDR1 SGHAT and CDR2 FQDESV (reference sequence). This CDR3 has 12 amino acids. Trimming pared 5 bases from V and 3 bases from J, leaving 6 bases between.

The chain combines TRBV7-9 with TRBJ2-3; perhaps TRBD1 as D (6 bases). V was pared by 1 base and J by 2 bases, with 10 bases between. The CDR3 contains 15 residues. Germline values: CDR1 SEHNR, CDR2 FQNEAQ (reference sequence). The CDR3 nucleotides read TGTGCCAGCAGCTTAGTCAGGGGTTTCACAGATACGCAGTATTTT. Its protein is CASSLVRGFTDTQYF.

A few counts support this clone. J is TRBJ2-5 and V is TRBV7-8; D uncertain. CDR1 is SGHVS and CDR2 is FQNEAQ in the germline V gene. CDR3 length equals 14 residues. Between the trimmed V and J ends, which lost 1 base and 5 bases, there was a span of 11 bases. CDR3 bases: TGTGCCAGCAGCTTAGGGCAGCCTGGGGAGACCCAGTACTTC. Translating gives CASSLGQPGETQYF.

J is TRBJ2-3 and V is TRBV2; 11 bases match TRBD2. This CDR3 comprises 15 residues. Trimming at V came to 6 bases and at J to 6 bases, leaving 8 bases not matched to a gene. Germline CDR1 and CDR2: SNHLY and FYNNEI. The CDR3 DNA follows: TGTGCCAGCAGCCTAGCGGGGGGCTTCGCGGATACGCAGTATTTT. It specifies CASSLAGGFADTQYF.

This clone was recorded a few times. This rearrangement joins TRBV28 to TRBJ1-4, with 9 bases lining up with TRBD1. The V gene end was trimmed by 2 bases and the J gene end by 7 bases; junction bases not matched to a gene: 5. CDR3 length equals 15 residues. Germline V gives CDR1 MDHEN, CDR2 SYDVKM. This CDR3 reads CASSLLGQGGEKLFF. The CDR3 bases are TGTGCCAGCAGTTTACTGGGACAGGGAGGTGAAAAACTGTTTTTT.

The chain links TRBV29-1 to TRBJ2-2, with 8 bases matching TRBD2. Unmatched junction bases numbered 13, after V lost 4 bases and J lost 6 bases. From germline, CDR1 is SQVTM and CDR2 ANQGSEA. The length of the CDR3 is 16 residues. This CDR3 reads CSVGGVAGTLPGELFF. CDR3 DNA: TGCAGCGTTGGTGGTGTAGCGGGGACGCTCCCCGGGGAGCTGTTTTTT.

This clone was seen only a few times. The chain is built from TRBV19 and TRBJ2-3; TRBD2 matches 9 bases. Germline CDR1 LNHDA, CDR2 SQIVND (reference sequence). This CDR3 is built from 14 residues. V was clipped by 3 bases and J by 11 bases; unmatched bases: 9. The CDR3 sequence is CASSIINSGGGQYF. CDR3 in DNA: TGTGCCAGTAGTATTATCAATAGCGGGGGAGGGCAGTATTTT.

The rearrangement links TRBV6-5 to TRBJ1-6; tentative D call: TRBD1 (5 bases). Germline loops: CDR1 MNHEY, CDR2 SVGAGI. Trimming pared 5 bases from V and 8 bases from J, leaving 10 bases between. The CDR3 covers 13 residues. CDR3 bases: TGTGCCAGCAGTCGGGGGGTTTATTCACCCCTCCACTTT. This translates into CASSRGVYSPLHF.

Remarks on this clone: One end of the junction does not line up with germline, which may come from a read error. The J gene is TRBJ1-1, the V gene TRBV18, with D tentatively TRBD1 (6 bases). Germline CDR1 KGHSH, CDR2 LQKENI. This CDR3 region has 12 residues. The CDR3 region is CASSPQGAEAFF. In nucleotides, the CDR3 is TGTGCCAGCTCGCCACAGGGAGCTGAAGCTTTCTTT.

This clone was seen a single time. This sequence joins TRBV11-1 and TRBJ1-1; no reliable D call. The CDR3 length is 15 residues. The germline CDR1 and CDR2 sequences are SGHAT and FQDESV (reference sequence). Trimming left V 3 bases short and J 3 bases short, with 14 bases between. For the CDR3, the DNA is TGTGCCAGCAGCTTGCGGCAGGAGTGGGACACTGAAGCTTTCTTT. Encoded protein: CASSLRQEWDTEAFF. The whole variable domain, remainder taken from reference TRBV11-1 and TRBJ1-1, is EAEVAQSPRYKITEKSQAVAFWCDPISGHATLYWYRQILGQGPELLVQFQDESVVDDSQLPKDRFSAERLKGVDSTLKIQPAELGDSAMYLCASSLRQEWDTEAFFGQGTRLTVV.

This clone was seen only a few times. V and J are TRBV10-3 and TRBJ1-1; TRBD1 might be the D (5 bases). Trimming stripped 9 bases from V and 1 base from J, with 12 bases between. CDR1 is ENHRY and CDR2 is SYGVKD in the germline V gene. CDR3 length: 13 residues. The CDR3: CAMLRAPNTEAFF. CDR3 nucleotide sequence: TGTGCCATGCTCAGGGCCCCGAACACTGAAGCTTTCTTT.

The chain couples TRBV7-2 to TRBJ1-2; 7 bases map to TRBD1. Germline CDR1 reads SGHTA; CDR2 reads FQGNSA. The length of the CDR3 is 17 residues. V lost 1 base to trimming and J lost 4 bases; unmatched junction nucleotides: 12. The CDR3 DNA follows: TGTGCCAGCAGCTTAGACCCGAGACAGGGCACCTCCTATGGCTACACCTTC. Encoded protein: CASSLDPRQGTSYGYTF.

V and J are TRBV5-6 and TRBJ1-3; possible D gene TRBD1, 5 bases. The CDR3 loop spans 17 amino acids. Trimming left V 1 base short and J 0 bases short, with 14 bases between. From germline, CDR1 is SGHDT and CDR2 YYEEEE. The CDR3 DNA reads TGTGCCAGCAGCTTGCCTGGGACGGCCGGCTCTGGAAACACCATATATTTT. This gives the protein CASSLPGTAGSGNTIYF.

The chain uses TRBV4-1 and TRBJ1-1; 11 bases fit TRBD1. Germline V gene sequence: CDR1 MGHRA, CDR2 YSYEKL. V lost 4 bases to trimming and J lost 4 bases; unmatched junction nucleotides: 5. This CDR3 has 15 residues. The CDR3 reads CASSRAGTGGTEAFF. CDR3 DNA: TGCGCCAGCAGCCGCGCCGGGACAGGGGGCACTGAAGCTTTCTTT.

The V gene is TRBV7-9, the J gene TRBJ1-2; 7 bases align to TRBD1. The CDR3 has 14 amino acids. Unmatched junction bases numbered 2, after V lost 1 base and J lost 3 bases. CDR1 SEHNR and CDR2 FQNEAQ come from the germline V gene (reference sequence). The CDR3 is CASSLGGTDYGYTF. The CDR3 DNA reads TGTGCCAGCAGCTTAGGGGGGACAGACTATGGCTACACCTTC.

The chain recombines TRBV4-1 with TRBJ2-1; TRBD2 matches 8 bases. The V gene end was trimmed by 3 bases and the J gene end by 5 bases; junction bases not matched to a gene: 9. Germline lookup yields CDR1 MGHRA and CDR2 YSYEKL. This CDR3 contains 16 residues. The CDR3 nucleotides are TGCGCCAGCAGCCACACCGGGACTAGGCCCCACAATGAGCAGTTCTTC. It translates to CASSHTGTRPHNEQFF.

Many counts were recorded for this clone. The chain combines TRBV29-1 with TRBJ1-2; a possible D gene is TRBD1 (6 bases). With 5 bases removed from V and 7 bases from J, the gap between germline ends came to 11 bases. CDR1 and CDR2 (germline): SQVTM, ANQGSEA. There are 11 residues in the CDR3. The CDR3 sequence is CSVKGVGGYTF. CDR3 coding DNA: TGCAGCGTTAAGGGGGTCGGTGGCTACACCTTC.

This clone was seen only once. The chain joins TRBV18 to TRBJ1-4, with a possible D match to TRBD1 (5 bases). From germline, CDR1 is KGHSH and CDR2 LQKENI. Between the trimmed V and J ends, which lost 4 bases and 8 bases, there was a span of 17 bases. This CDR3 is 15 amino acids long. The CDR3 region has the DNA TGTGCCAGCTCACAGCCGGAGTTACGGGGCGAAAAACTGTTTTTT. Protein product: CASSQPELRGEKLFF.

V usage is TRBV30 and J usage is TRBJ2-2; D is ambiguous. Germline lookup yields CDR1 GTSNPN and CDR2 SVGIG (reference sequence). V was shortened by 3 bases and J by 5 bases, with 13 bases between the two germline ends. The CDR3 sequence is 14 residues long. The CDR3 loop is CAWSSNGLTGELFF. CDR3 nucleotides: TGTGCCTGGAGCAGTAATGGCCTGACCGGGGAGCTGTTTTTT.

The chain couples TRBV5-1 to TRBJ2-5; TRBD2 aligns across 8 bases. The V segment lost 0 bases and the J segment 5 bases; nucleotides outside the gene matches: 9. The CDR3 length is 16 residues. Germline assignment: CDR1 SGHRS and CDR2 YFSETQ. The CDR3 nucleotides are TGCGCCAGCAGCTTGGATGGGACTAGGGCGTCGGAGACCCAGTACTTC. It specifies CASSLDGTRASETQYF.

The rearrangement uses TRBV7-2 and TRBJ2-7; either TRBD1 or TRBD2 may supply D (5 bases each). The CDR3 contains 15 residues. Germline-derived CDR1 and CDR2 are SGHTA and FQGNSA. Trimming pared 1 base from V and 5 bases from J, leaving 15 bases between. Written as DNA, the CDR3 is TGTGCCAGCAGCTTAGATCCAGGCAAGGGACACGAGCAGTACTTC. Translated, it gives CASSLDPGKGHEQYF.

Details on this clone: Other DNA sequences in the sample encode the same CDR3. The genes are TRBV19 and TRBJ1-2, with 8 bases aligning to TRBD1. V gave up 3 bases and J gave up 2 bases; unmatched junction bases: 2. Germline V lookup: CDR1 LNHDA, CDR2 SQIVND (reference sequence). This CDR3 has 14 residues. CDR3 residues: CASSIDRGNYGYTF. The CDR3 region has the DNA TGTGCCAGTAGTATCGACAGGGGAAACTATGGCTACACCTTC. The variable domain in full, completed from reference TRBV19 and TRBJ1-2, reads DGGITQSPKYLFRKEGQNVTLSCEQNLNHDAMYWYRQDPGQGLRLIYYSQIVNDFQKGDIAEGYSVSREKKESFPLTVTSAQKNPTAFYLCASSIDRGNYGYTFGSGTRLTVV.

Comment on this clone: Other DNA variants within this sample encode the same CDR3. The chain joins TRBV6-1 to TRBJ2-5; 8 bases are a match to TRBD2. The CDR3 runs to 13 residues. Looked up from germline, CDR1 is MNHNS and CDR2 is SASEGT. Trimming removed 4 bases from V and 2 bases from J; junction bases left unmatched: 0. CDR3 sequence: CASSVAGQETQYF. In DNA, the CDR3 is TGTGCCAGCAGTGTAGCGGGGCAAGAGACCCAGTACTTC.

The rearrangement joins TRBV5-6 to TRBJ2-5, with D possibly matching TRBD1 (7 bases). The CDR3 sequence is 13 residues long. Germline loops: CDR1 SGHDT, CDR2 YYEEEE. Trimming shortened V by 4 bases and J by 5 bases, and 12 bases separated the two germline ends. CDR3 sequence (DNA): TGTGCCAGCAGCGAGGGGGCGGGGGAGACCCAGTACTTC. Translating gives CASSEGAGETQYF.

This chain connects TRBV2 to TRBJ1-1, with 10 bases lining up with TRBD1. Germline CDR1 SNHLY, CDR2 FYNNEI. The CDR3 has 14 residues. With V trimmed by 10 bases and J by 1 base, 6 bases remained unmatched. The CDR3 DNA is TGTGCCAACCGAGGACAGGGGGGGAACACTGAAGCTTTCTTT. It encodes CANRGQGGNTEAFF.